These 5 T cell receptor beta chains came from one sample sequenced in a study of CD8 T cells in ankylosing spondylitis. Whole-study findings and limits: Seemingly distinctive of ankylosing spondylitis blood was a TCR beta motif formed by eight highly homologous variants.

TCRdb called the 5' RACE reads again in MiXCR, with one record for every CDR3 protein. The repertoire includes a few hundred thousand distinct CDR3 sequences, 20% to 25% of them detected once, and about 15% sits in the top ten. Their cognate antigens are unknown. The sample comprised blood, either unsorted or a sorted T cell fraction (not recorded which). These receptor sequences come from a male donor with ankylosing spondylitis.

The chain joins TRBV25-1 to TRBJ1-6; D gene ambiguous. Germline V gene lookup returns CDR1 MGHDK and CDR2 SYGVNS. V dropped 6 bases and J dropped 10 bases, with 10 bases sitting between them. The CDR3 length is 12 residues. CDR3 sequence (DNA): TGTGCCAGCAGGGGAACGGAATCACCCCTCCACTTT. Its translation is CASRGTESPLHF.

The chain employs TRBV11-2 and TRBJ2-2, with 10 bases identical to TRBD2. The CDR3 sequence is 17 residues long. The germline gives CDR1 SGHAT, CDR2 FQNNGV. The V gene end was trimmed by 0 bases and the J gene end by 5 bases; junction bases not matched to a gene: 6. CDR3 sequence: CASSLDHPSGSTGELFF. For the CDR3, the DNA is TGTGCCAGCAGCTTAGATCACCCTAGCGGGAGTACCGGGGAGCTGTTTTTT.

This clonotype was counted a few times. The chain links TRBV5-1 to TRBJ1-3, with a tentative D call TRBD1 (5 bases). The germline gives CDR1 SGHRS, CDR2 YFSETQ. The CDR3 has 16 residues. The V gene lost 0 bases and the J gene lost 0 bases, with 10 bases spanning the gap. The CDR3 loop reads CASSLDGGGSGNTIYF. The DNA for the CDR3 is TGCGCCAGCAGCTTGGATGGGGGAGGCTCTGGAAACACCATATATTTT.

In this sample, this clonotype turned up once. J is TRBJ2-1 and V is TRBV6-1; perhaps D is TRBD1 or TRBD2 (6 bases each). V was pared by 6 bases and J by 7 bases, with 19 bases between. Germline V lookup: CDR1 MNHNS, CDR2 SASEGT. The CDR3 is made up of 15 amino acids. The CDR3 DNA is TGTGCCAGCAGCCGGGGGCCCCTGGATCGGAATGAGCAGTTCTTC. It is translated as CASSRGPLDRNEQFF.

The genes are TRBV28 and TRBJ2-7; 7 bases are a match to TRBD2. V shed 5 bases, J shed 4 bases, and the junction held 11 bases outside the gene matches. The germline V gene has CDR1 MDHEN and CDR2 SYDVKM. CDR3 length: 15 amino acids. The CDR3 DNA follows: TGTGCCAGCAGTCTGATGGGCGGGAGTTCGTACGAGCAGTACTTC. Its protein is CASSLMGGSSYEQYF.